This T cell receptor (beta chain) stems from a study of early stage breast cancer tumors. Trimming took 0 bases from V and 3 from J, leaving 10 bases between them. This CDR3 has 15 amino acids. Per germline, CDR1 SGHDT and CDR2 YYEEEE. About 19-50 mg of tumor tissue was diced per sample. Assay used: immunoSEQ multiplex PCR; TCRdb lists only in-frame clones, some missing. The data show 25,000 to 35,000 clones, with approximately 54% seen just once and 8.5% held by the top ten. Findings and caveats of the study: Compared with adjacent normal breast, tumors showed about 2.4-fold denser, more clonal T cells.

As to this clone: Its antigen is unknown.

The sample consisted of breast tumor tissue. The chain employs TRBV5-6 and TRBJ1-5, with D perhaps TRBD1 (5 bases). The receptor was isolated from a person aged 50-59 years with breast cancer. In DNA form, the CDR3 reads TGTGCCAGCAGCTTGGCCGGAGGGGTCAATCAGCCCCAGCATTTT. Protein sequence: CASSLAGGVNQPQHF.